This T cell receptor beta chain came from a study of regulatory T cells in long-lasting Graves disease (TCRdb year 2021). At the level of the whole study: Newly diagnosed Graves' disease patients had taken antithyroid drugs for less than 3 months. Persistent Graves' disease patients were compared with newly diagnosed Graves' disease patients by peripheral blood TCR sequencing and RNA sequencing. The study took place in China and was registered as a clinical trial. TCR sequencing covered approximately 13 persistent and about 20 newly diagnosed Graves' disease patients, around 35 samples in total.

Receptor libraries were prepared by multiplex PCR. Sequencing was carried out with an Illumina HiSeq 4000. To build TCR beta libraries, CDR3 regions were amplified by Arm-PCR using iRepertoire HTBI primers. Before sequencing, the PCR products underwent gel purification. Regarding the original processing steps: Gene usage analysis of CDR3 amino acid clonotypes relied on the 62 TRBV and 15 or so TRBJ segments identified across samples. Filtered high-quality paired reads were merged into contigs using COPE and FqMerger. BLAST was used to align contigs to IMGT TRBV, TRBD and TRBJ reference genes, and CDR3 was defined according to IMGT. Clonotypes above 0.1% frequency were classified as highly expanded clones. Shannon entropy served as the measure of repertoire diversity, while the Gini coefficient captured V-J evenness. Public clonotypes were defined as clonotypes shared by more than one individual. TCRdb handled the public reads itself, with Q25 trimming in fastp and clone calling in MiXCR, and kept productive beta chains. When rows share a CDR3 protein, they turn into one entry using the most common DNA and genes. TCRdb, not the original authors, processed these V and J calls. This sample gives about 470,000 distinct CDR3 sequences in total; around 14% of them show up just once. Clones ranked in the top ten supply 16% of the sample.

Overall results and qualifications from the work: The study examined only peripheral blood because the primary lesion, thyroid tissue, could not be accessed. More public clonotypes were shared among persistent patients (under 3,000) than among newly diagnosed patients (approximately 930). Sequencing and analysis were limited to the TCR beta chain. Compared with newly diagnosed patients, persistent Graves' disease patients had lower TCR Shannon entropy and fewer highly expanded clones, which suggests clonal expansion. The small sample size was acknowledged by the authors as a limitation that may reduce accuracy. Persistent disease showed preferential use of TRBV28, TRBJ1-2 and TRBJ2-5, whereas newly diagnosed disease favored TRBV20-1 and TRBJ2-1.

To note about this clonotype: The target of this receptor is not known. No much larger clonotype is one base removed from it; base qualities were not supplied.

V and J lose 0 bases and 0 bases, and a span of 15 bases separates them. The germline V gene supplies CDR1 MGHRA and CDR2 YSYEKL. The CDR3 starts with the cysteine, ends with the phenylalanine, and has 18 residues. The CDR3 DNA has 54 bases and is translated from base 1. The time point label, as the study defines it: newly diagnosed GD, antithyroid drugs for less than 3 months. RNA was extracted from PBMCs in TRIzol for both TCR sequencing and RNA sequencing. Graves' disease was diagnosed according to American Thyroid Association guidelines. Recruitment of patients was carried out at an endocrinology department in Xi'an, China. Each patient gave 8.5 to 9.5 milliliters of peripheral blood, collected in an EDTA anticoagulant tube. Ficoll Paque Plus density gradient separation was used to isolate PBMCs, and no further T cell sorting was done. An Agilent 2100 Bioanalyzer and agarose gel were used to assess RNA quality, and a NanoDrop 2000 was used to measure RNA concentration.

These data were also filed under a second study, of T cells in Graves' hyperthyroidism and ophthalmopathy. Taken from the second paper: Stable Graves' hyperthyroidism was defined as the absence of progression to ophthalmopathy over 18 months of follow-up. Hyperthyroidism patients were aged 18 to 65 years and newly diagnosed, with disease duration of less than 2 months. Patients with uncontrolled infections, other autoimmune diseases, pregnancy or lactation were excluded. Diagnoses relied on clinical symptoms, serum thyroxine and TRAb, thyroid ultrasound and orbital computed tomography. The first round of RT-PCR for the TCR CDR3 was performed with the HTBI primer set and the Qiagen OneStep RT-PCR kit. Most expanded thyroid clonotypes (frequency above 0.001) were also detected in blood, a finding suggesting that blood repertoires may reflect thyroid immune responses. Ophthalmopathy was separated from stable hyperthyroidism by a 13 V-J signature model, with roughly 88% sensitivity and approximately 81% specificity obtained in cross-validation and 80%/75% obtained in testing. In validation, the model predicted progression to ophthalmopathy with about 71% sensitivity and around 72% specificity, a median of 6.5 months before onset. TCR V-J signatures able to tell the groups apart were searched for in a discovery cohort of 100 patients, of whom approximately 40 had Graves' ophthalmopathy and around 58 had stable Graves' hyperthyroidism. Whether ophthalmopathy could be predicted prospectively was tested in an independent validation cohort made up of under 20 hyperthyroidism patients plus 17 patients who later progressed to ophthalmopathy. The approximately 95 discovery patients were divided at random into training and test sets in a 7:3 ratio. In addition, the study compared T-cell repertoires in thyroid tissue and in blood from roughly 6 Graves' hyperthyroidism patients. Once sampling was done, hyperthyroidism patients were given methimazole at a starting dose of 30 mg daily, whereas ophthalmopathy patients were given high-dose intravenous methylprednisolone. Libraries were constructed in a second round of multiplex PCR, after which size selection and purification were carried out. The libraries were sequenced on an Illumina HiSeq2000 using paired-end 100 bp reads. Raw data were processed with SOAPnuke, discarding reads with adapters, uncalled bases, mean Phred below 15, or no exact constant-primer or identifier match. High-quality paired reads were merged using COPE v1.2.5, and each unique nucleotide sequence was defined as a clonotype. MiTCR v1.1 was used to align clonotypes to the IMGT TRBV, TRBD and TRBJ reference segments. The analysis was restricted to V-J combinations with a frequency above 0.0001, which together covered 99.2% of the repertoires. A TCS score was defined as the ratio of F50 (clonal expansion) to E x V (chaos), with BLOSUM62-based TCRdist applied between CDR3 peptides within each V-J. Welch's t-statistics and random forest reduced around 510 V-J features to 13, which were used in a naive Bayes classifier (R e1071). Sample size was not statistically predetermined, and blinding of investigators to group allocation was not performed. According to the paper, TCR Vbeta CDR3 sequencing was carried out on around 140 peripheral blood samples, which came from some 41 ophthalmopathy, 70 to 80 hyperthyroidism and 17 progressor patients.

This clonotype originated in a woman in her 30s with Graves disease. Donor details come from another sample of the same person, matched by shared clones. The V gene is TRBV4-1 and the J gene is TRBJ1-3, with a weak D call of TRBD1 (5 bases match). The source material was peripheral blood mononuclear cells (PBMCs), sampled at new diagnosis, from a patient treated with antithyroid drugs. The CDR3 reads CASSQEGQADISGNTIYF. The DNA sequence follows: TGCGCCAGCAGCCAAGAGGGGCAGGCTGATATCTCTGGAAACACCATATATTTT.